A selection of T cell receptor beta chains follows, all from one sample in a study of OX40 agonist ivuxolimab in advanced cancers. TCRdb's table, derived via immunoSEQ multiplex PCR, lists solely in-frame clones and lacks some. The sample has some 87,000 clones; 90% are singletons. The sample here was CD4+ or CD8+ T cells sorted from blood, taken in a trial of the OX40 agonist ivuxolimab. The receptors were sampled from an adult with an advanced solid tumor such as melanoma, head and neck, liver or kidney cancer. The CDR3 runs from the conserved cysteine through the conserved F or W. Rows may omit the clone size; those that give it use once, few, many or a size class.

V gene: TRBV4-3; clone size: once; CDR3 length: 18; CDR3 protein: CASSQDFVPGVRADTQYF
V gene: TRBV6-4; clone size: -; CDR3 length: 19; CDR3 protein: CASRSAGTGDTASTDTQYF
V gene: TRBV6-1; clone size: -; CDR3 length: 15; CDR3 protein: CASSVLVGSYNEQFF
V gene: TRBV7-3; clone size: -; CDR3 length: 15; CDR3 protein: CASSQLGQGADTQYF
V gene: TRBV28; clone size: -; CDR3 length: 16; CDR3 protein: CASSTGLAGLHGTQYF
V gene: TRBV11-3; clone size: few; CDR3 length: 14; CDR3 protein: CASSERQTNYGYTF
V gene: TRBV30; clone size: -; CDR3 length: 12; CDR3 protein: CAWSREPREQFF
V gene: TRBV18; clone size: -; CDR3 length: 14; CDR3 protein: CASSPQDRVGGYTF
V gene: TRBV11-2; clone size: once; CDR3 length: 13; CDR3 protein: CASSLWGGNEQFF
V gene: TRBV30; clone size: -; CDR3 length: 13; CDR3 protein: CAWSGLIGNTIYF
V gene: TRBV6-6; clone size: -; CDR3 length: 15; CDR3 protein: CASRPLVSSGYGYTF
V gene: TRBV7-2; clone size: -; CDR3 length: 17; CDR3 protein: CASSLDIGGFSHYEQYF
V gene: TRBV10-3; clone size: -; CDR3 length: 14; CDR3 protein: CAISGGQGIDEQFF
V gene: TRBV29-1; clone size: -; CDR3 length: 13; CDR3 protein: CSLRPADRETQYF
V gene: TRBV6-1; clone size: -; CDR3 length: 13; CDR3 protein: CASGLDRGLGYTF
V gene: TRBV7-9; clone size: -; CDR3 length: 16; CDR3 protein: CASSDPGREGPKTQYF
V gene: TRBV18; clone size: -; CDR3 length: 14; CDR3 protein: CASSPSWGSYEQYF
V gene: TRBV6-4; clone size: -; CDR3 length: 11; CDR3 protein: CASILGYEQYF
V gene: TRBV5-1; clone size: -; CDR3 length: 15; CDR3 protein: CASSPGQGAHNEQFF
V gene: TRBV11-3; clone size: -; CDR3 length: 14; CDR3 protein: CASSRRDIVETQYF
V gene: TRBV11-3; clone size: -; CDR3 length: 15; CDR3 protein: CASSLTGVRADTQYF
V gene: TRBV9; clone size: -; CDR3 length: 14; CDR3 protein: CASSVDRVTDTQYF
V gene: TRBV6-5; clone size: once; CDR3 length: 15; CDR3 protein: CASRGLAGALETQYF
V gene: TRBV7-8; clone size: -; CDR3 length: 17; CDR3 protein: CASSSGTGGDLFYGYTF
V gene: TRBV27; clone size: -; CDR3 length: 13; CDR3 protein: CASSAGRNEKLFF
V gene: TRBV7-2; clone size: -; CDR3 length: 16; CDR3 protein: CASSRRLAGRIRWQYF
V gene: TRBV29-1; clone size: -; CDR3 length: 16; CDR3 protein: CSVLTSIASYTDTQYF
V gene: TRBV28; clone size: once; CDR3 length: 17; CDR3 protein: CASSIPNPGGGGDEQFF
V gene: TRBV7-2; clone size: -; CDR3 length: 14; CDR3 protein: CASSPGVSYNEQFF
V gene: TRBV18; clone size: -; CDR3 length: 14; CDR3 protein: CASSPSWRDYEQYF
V gene: TRBV6-5; clone size: -; CDR3 length: 13; CDR3 protein: CASSLGQNYGYTF
V gene: TRBV11-3; clone size: -; CDR3 length: 14; CDR3 protein: CASSSSGTTGELFF
V gene: TRBV30; clone size: -; CDR3 length: 14; CDR3 protein: CAWSRGAGVETQYF
V gene: TRBV5-1; clone size: -; CDR3 length: 17; CDR3 protein: CASSLGGVAGGPNEQFF
V gene: TRBV10-3; clone size: -; CDR3 length: 15; CDR3 protein: CAIGMTGQPYNEQFF
V gene: TRBV6-1; clone size: -; CDR3 length: 14; CDR3 protein: CATGLAGGSNEQYF
V gene: TRBV28; clone size: -; CDR3 length: 11; CDR3 protein: CASRRETEAFF
V gene: TRBV5-1; clone size: -; CDR3 length: 14; CDR3 protein: CASSLVEQGNEQFF
V gene: TRBV28; clone size: -; CDR3 length: 16; CDR3 protein: CASSLWRDRGGQPQHF
V gene: TRBV18; clone size: -; CDR3 length: 16; CDR3 protein: CASSPASGSPTDTQYF